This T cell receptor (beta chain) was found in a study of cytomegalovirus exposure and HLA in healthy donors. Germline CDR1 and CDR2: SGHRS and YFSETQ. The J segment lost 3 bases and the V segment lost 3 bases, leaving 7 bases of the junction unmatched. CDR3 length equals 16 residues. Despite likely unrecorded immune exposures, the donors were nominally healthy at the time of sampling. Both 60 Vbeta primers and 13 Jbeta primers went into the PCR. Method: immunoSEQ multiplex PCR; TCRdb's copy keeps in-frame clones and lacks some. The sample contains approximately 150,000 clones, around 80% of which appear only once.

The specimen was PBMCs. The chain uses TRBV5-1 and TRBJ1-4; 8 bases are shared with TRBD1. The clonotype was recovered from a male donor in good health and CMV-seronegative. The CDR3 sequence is CASSSGQEVSNEKLFF. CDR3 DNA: TGCGCCAGCAGCTCGGGACAGGAGGTATCTAATGAAAAACTGTTTTTT.